Reported below is one T cell receptor (beta chain). These data originate in a study of blood T cell repertoires in COVID-19. Overall study: COVID-19 samples, acute and convalescent, were from the United States, Italy and Spain. T cells, B-cell-depleted T cells, or PBMCs provided the cDNA or gDNA that served as material.

Authors' processing steps: From reference gene primer amplification, estimates of nucleated cell counts were derived. Using immunoSEQ multiplex PCR, the repertoire was profiled, and TCRdb retains in-frame clones only, with some absent. V, J and clone size were drawn from that table, and D and trimming were deduced from the DNA. The top ten clones hold around 7% of a sample with roughly 200,000 clones, 75% to 90% of them seen once. The junction had 14 bases not matched to a gene; V was cut back by 1 base and J by 6 bases. Germline CDR1 SGHKS, CDR2 YYEKEE (reference sequence). The CDR3 runs 17 residues.

This clonotype was sampled from a man aged 35 to 55 with acute or convalescent COVID-19. What was sequenced was peripheral blood. The chain couples TRBV5-5 to TRBJ2-7; 9 nucleotides line up with TRBD2. The chain's CDR3 is CASSLIAGTSRAFEQYF. CDR3 coding DNA: TGTGCCAGCAGCTTGATAGCGGGGACTAGCCGAGCGTTCGAGCAGTACTTC.